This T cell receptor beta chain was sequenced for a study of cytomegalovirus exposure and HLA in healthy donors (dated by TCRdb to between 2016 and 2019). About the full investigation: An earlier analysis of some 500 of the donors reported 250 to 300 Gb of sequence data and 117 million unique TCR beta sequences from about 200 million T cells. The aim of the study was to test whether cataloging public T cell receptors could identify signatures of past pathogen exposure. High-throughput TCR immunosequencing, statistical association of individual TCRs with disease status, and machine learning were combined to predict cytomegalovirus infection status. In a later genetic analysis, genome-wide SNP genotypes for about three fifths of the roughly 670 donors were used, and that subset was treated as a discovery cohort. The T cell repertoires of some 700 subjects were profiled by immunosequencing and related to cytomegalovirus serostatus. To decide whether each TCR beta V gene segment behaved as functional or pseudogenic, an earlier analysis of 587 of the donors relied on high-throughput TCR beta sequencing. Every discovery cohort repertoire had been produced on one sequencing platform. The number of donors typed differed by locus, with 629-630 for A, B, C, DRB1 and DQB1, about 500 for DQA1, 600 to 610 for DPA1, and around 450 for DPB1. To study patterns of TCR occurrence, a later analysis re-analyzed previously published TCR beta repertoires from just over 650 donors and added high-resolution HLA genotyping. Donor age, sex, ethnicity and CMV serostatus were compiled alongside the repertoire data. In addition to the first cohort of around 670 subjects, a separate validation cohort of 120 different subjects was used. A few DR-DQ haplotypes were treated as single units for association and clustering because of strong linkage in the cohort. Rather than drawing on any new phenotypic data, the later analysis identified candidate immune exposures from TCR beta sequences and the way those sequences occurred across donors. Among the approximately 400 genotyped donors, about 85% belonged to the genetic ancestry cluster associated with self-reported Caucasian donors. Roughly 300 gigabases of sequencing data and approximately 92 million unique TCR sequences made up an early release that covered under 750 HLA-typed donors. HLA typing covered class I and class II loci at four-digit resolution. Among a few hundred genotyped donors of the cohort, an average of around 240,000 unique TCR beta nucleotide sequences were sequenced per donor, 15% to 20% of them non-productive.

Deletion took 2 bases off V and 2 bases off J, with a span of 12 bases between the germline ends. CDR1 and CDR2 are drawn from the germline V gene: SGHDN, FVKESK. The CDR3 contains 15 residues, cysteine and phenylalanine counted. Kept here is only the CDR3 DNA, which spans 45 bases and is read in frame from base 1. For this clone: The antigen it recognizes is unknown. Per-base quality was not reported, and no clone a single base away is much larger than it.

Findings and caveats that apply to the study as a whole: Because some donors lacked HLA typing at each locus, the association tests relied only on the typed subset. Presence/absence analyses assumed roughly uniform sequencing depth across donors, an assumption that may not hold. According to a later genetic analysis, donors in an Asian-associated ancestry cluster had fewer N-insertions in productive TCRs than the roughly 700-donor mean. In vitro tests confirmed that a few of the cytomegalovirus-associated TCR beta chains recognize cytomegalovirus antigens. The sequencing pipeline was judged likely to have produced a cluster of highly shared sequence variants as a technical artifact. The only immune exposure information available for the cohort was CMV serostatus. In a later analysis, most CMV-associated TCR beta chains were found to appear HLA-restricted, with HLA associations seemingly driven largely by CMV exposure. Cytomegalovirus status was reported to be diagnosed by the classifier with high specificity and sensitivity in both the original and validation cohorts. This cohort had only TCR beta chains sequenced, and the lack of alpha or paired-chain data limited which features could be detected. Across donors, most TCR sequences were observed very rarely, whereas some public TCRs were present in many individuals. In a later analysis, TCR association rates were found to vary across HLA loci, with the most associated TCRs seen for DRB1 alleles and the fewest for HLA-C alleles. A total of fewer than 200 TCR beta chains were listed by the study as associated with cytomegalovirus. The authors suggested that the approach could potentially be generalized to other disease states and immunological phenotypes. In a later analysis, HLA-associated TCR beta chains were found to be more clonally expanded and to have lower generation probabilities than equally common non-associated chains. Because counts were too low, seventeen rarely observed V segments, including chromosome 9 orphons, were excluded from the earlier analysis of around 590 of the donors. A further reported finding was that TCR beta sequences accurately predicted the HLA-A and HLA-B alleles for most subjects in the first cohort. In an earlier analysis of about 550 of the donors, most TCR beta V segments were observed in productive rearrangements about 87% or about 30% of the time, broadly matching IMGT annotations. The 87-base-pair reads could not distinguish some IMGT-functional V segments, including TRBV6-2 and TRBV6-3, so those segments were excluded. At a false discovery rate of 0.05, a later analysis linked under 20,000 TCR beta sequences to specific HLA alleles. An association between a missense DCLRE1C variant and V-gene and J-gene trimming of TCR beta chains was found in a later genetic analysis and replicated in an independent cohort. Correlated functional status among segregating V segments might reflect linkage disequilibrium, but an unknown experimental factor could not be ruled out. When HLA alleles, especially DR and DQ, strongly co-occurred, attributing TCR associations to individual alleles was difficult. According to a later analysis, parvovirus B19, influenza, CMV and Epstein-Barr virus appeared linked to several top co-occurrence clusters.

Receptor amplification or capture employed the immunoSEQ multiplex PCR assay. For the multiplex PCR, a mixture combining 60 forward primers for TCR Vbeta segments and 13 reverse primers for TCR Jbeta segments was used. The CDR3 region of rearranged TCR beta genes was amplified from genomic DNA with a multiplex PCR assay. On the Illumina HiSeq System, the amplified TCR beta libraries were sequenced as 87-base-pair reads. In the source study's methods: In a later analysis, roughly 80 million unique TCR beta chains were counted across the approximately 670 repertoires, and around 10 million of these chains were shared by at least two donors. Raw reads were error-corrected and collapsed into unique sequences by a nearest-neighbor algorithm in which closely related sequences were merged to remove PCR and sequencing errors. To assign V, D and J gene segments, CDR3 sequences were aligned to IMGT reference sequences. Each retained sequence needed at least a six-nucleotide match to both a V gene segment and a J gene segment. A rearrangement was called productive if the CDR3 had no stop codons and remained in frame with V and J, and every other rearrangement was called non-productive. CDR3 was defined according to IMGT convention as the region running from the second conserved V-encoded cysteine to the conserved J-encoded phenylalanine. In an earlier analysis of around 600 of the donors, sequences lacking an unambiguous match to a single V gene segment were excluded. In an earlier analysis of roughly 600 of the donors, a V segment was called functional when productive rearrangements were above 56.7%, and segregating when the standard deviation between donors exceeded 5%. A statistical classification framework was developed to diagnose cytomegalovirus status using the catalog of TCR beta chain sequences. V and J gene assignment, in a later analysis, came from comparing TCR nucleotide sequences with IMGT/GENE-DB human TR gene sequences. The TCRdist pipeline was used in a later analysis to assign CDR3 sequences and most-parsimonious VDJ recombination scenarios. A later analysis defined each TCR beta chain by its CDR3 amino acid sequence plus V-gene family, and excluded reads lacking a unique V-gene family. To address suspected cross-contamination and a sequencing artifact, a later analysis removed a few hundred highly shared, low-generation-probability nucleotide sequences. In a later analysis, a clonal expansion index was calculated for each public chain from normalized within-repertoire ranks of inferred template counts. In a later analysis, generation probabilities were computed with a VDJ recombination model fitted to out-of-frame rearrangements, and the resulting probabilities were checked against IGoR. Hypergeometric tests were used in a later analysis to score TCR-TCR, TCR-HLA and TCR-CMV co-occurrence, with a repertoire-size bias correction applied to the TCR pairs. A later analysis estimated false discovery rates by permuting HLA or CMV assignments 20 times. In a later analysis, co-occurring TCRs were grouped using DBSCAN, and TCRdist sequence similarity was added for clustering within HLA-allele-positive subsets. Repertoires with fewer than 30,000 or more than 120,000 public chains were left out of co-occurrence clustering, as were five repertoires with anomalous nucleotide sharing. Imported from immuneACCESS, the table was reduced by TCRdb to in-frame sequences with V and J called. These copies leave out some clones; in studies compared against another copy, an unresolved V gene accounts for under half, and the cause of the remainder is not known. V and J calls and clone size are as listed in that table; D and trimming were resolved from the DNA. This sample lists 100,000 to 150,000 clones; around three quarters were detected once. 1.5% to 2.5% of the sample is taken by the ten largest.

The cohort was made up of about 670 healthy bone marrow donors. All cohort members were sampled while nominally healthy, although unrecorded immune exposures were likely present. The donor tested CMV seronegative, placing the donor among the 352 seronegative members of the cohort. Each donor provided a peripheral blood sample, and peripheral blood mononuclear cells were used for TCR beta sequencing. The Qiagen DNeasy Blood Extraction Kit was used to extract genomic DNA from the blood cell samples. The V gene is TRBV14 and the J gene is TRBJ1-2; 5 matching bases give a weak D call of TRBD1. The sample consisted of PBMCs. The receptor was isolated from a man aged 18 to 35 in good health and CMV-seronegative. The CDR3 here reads CASSQTGPGNYGYTF. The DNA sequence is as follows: TGTGCCAGCAGCCAAACAGGACCCGGGAACTATGGCTACACCTTC.